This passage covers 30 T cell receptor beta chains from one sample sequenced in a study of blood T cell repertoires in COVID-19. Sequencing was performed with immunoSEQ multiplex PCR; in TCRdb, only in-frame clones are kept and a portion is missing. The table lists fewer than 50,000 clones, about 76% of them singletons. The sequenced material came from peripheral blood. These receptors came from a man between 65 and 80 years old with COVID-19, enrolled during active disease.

CDR3 bases: TGTGCCAGCAGTGCTGGGGACAGGGAAGCTTTCTTT. It is translated as CASSAGDREAFF. The chain uses TRBV12-3 or TRBV12-4 and TRBJ1-1; TRBD1 matches 8 bases. Germline trimming cut 5 bases from V and 8 bases from J; bases unmatched to any gene: 4. The CDR3 loop spans 12 amino acids.

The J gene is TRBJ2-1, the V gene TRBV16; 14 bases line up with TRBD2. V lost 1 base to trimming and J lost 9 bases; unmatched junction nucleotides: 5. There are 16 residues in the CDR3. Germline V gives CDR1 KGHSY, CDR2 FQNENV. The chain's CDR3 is CASSQLGLAGVTEQFF. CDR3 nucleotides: TGTGCCAGCAGCCAATTGGGACTAGCGGGAGTCACTGAGCAGTTCTTC.

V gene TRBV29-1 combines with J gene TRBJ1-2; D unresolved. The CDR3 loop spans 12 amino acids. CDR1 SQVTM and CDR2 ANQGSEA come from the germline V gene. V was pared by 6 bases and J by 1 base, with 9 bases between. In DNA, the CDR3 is TGCAGCGTGCTGGCAGTTAACTATGGCTACACCTTC. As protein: CSVLAVNYGYTF.

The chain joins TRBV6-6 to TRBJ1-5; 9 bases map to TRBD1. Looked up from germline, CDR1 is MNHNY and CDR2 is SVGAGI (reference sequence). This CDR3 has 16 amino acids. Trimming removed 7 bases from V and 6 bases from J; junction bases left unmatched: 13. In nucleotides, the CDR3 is TGTGCCAGCAATGGGGGGACAGGGAGATGGGGTCAGCCCCAGCATTTT. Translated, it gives CASNGGTGRWGQPQHF.

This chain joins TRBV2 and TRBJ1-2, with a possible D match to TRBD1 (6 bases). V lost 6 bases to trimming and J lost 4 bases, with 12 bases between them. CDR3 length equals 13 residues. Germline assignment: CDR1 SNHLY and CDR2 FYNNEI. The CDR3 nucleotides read TGTGCCAGCAGCACCAAGGACAGCTATGGCTACACCTTC. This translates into CASSTKDSYGYTF.

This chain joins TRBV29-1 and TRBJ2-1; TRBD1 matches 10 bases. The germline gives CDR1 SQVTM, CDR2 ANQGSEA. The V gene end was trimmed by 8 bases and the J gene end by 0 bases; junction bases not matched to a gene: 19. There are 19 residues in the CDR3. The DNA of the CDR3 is TGCAGCCCCCCGATCCGGGACAGGGGACCTCCGAGCTCCTACAATGAGCAGTTCTTC. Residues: CSPPIRDRGPPSSYNEQFF.

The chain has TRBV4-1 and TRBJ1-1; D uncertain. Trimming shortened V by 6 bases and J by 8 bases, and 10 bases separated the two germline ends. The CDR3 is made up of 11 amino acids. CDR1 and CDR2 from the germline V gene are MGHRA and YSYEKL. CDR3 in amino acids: CASSRAQEAFF. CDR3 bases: TGCGCCAGCAGTCGTGCTCAGGAAGCTTTCTTT.

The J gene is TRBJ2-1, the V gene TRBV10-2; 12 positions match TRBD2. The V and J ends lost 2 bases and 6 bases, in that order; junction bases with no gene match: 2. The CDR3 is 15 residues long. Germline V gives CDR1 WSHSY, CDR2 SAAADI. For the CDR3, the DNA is TGCGCCAGCAGTGAGACTAGCGGGAGGCGCAATGAGCAGTTCTTC. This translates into CASSETSGRRNEQFF.

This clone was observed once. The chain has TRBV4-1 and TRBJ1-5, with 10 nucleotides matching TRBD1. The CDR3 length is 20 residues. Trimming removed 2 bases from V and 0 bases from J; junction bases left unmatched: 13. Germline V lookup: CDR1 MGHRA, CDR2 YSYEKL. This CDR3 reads CASSQLPPGQGGISNQPQHF. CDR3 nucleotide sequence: TGCGCCAGCAGCCAACTTCCGCCTGGACAGGGGGGAATTAGCAATCAGCCCCAGCATTTT.

The CDR3 DNA reads TGTGCCAGTAGTACCGGGAGCAATGGCTACACCTTC. Translation gives CASSTGSNGYTF. The V call is TRBV19, the J call TRBJ1-2, with no clear D. Per the germline V gene, CDR1 is LNHDA and CDR2 is SQIVND (reference sequence). This CDR3 is 12 amino acids long. V was pared by 4 bases and J by 6 bases, with 9 bases between.

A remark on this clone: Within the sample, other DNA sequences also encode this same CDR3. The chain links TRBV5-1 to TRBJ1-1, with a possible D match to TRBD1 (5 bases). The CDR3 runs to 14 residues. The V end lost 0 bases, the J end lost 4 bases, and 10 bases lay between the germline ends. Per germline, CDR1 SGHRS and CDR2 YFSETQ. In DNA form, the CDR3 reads TGCGCCAGCAGCTTGGGGCGGGGGGTCACTGAAGCTTTCTTT. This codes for CASSLGRGVTEAFF.

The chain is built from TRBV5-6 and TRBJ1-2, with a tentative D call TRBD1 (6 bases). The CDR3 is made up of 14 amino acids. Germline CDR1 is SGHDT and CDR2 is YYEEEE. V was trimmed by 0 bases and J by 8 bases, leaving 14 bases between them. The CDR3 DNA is TGTGCCAGCAGCTTGGTTCAGGGGATGTACGGCTACACCTTC. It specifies CASSLVQGMYGYTF.

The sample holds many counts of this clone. The CDR3 DNA is TGCGCCAGCAGCTCGCAGGGAGGTTCGGCCTACGAGCAGTACTTC. Its translation is CASSSQGGSAYEQYF. V and J are TRBV5-1 and TRBJ2-7; perhaps TRBD2 as D (6 bases). The length of the CDR3 is 15 residues. Germline CDR1 SGHRS, CDR2 YFSETQ. The ends were cut back, 3 bases at V and 2 bases at J, with 15 bases in the middle.

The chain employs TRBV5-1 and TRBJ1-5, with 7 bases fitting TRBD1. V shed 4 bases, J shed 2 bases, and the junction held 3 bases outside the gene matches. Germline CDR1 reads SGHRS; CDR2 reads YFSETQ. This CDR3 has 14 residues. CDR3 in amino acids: CASSAGTGNQPQHF. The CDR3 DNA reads TGCGCCAGCAGCGCTGGGACAGGCAATCAGCCCCAGCATTTT.

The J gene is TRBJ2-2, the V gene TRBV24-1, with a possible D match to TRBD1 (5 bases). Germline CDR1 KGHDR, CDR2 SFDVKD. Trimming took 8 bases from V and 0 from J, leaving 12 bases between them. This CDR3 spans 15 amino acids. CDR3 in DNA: TGTGCCACCAAGGATGGGGCAGCGAACACCGGGGAGCTGTTTTTT. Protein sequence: CATKDGAANTGELFF.

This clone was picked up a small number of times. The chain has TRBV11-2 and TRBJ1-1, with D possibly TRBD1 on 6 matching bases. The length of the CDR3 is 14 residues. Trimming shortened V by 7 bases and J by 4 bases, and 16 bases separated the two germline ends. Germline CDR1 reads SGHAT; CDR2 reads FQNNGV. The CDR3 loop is CASNPGAWITEAFF. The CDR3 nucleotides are TGTGCCAGCAACCCAGGGGCTTGGATCACTGAAGCTTTCTTT.

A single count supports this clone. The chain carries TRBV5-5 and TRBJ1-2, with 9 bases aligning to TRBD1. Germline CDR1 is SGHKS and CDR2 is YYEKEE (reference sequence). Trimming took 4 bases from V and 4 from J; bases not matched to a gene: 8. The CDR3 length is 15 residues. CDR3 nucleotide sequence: TGTGCCAGCAGCCATAGGGGACAGGGATTCTATGGCTACACCTTC. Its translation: CASSHRGQGFYGYTF. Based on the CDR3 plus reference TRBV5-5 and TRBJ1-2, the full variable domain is DAGVTQSPTHLIKTRGQQVTLRCSPISGHKSVSWYQQVLGQGPQFIFQYYEKEERGRGNFPDRFSARQFPNYSSELNVNALLLGDSALYLCASSHRGQGFYGYTFGSGTRLTVV.

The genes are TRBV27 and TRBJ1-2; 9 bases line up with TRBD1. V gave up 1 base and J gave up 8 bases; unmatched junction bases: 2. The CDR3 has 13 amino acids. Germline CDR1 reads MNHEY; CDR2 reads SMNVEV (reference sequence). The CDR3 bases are TGTGCCAGCAGTTTATGGACAGGGGAAGGCTACACCTTC. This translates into CASSLWTGEGYTF.

The CDR3 is CASSWTGKTLYGYTF. Written as DNA, the CDR3 is TGTGCCAGTAGTTGGACAGGGAAGACCCTCTATGGCTACACCTTC. The chain employs TRBV19 and TRBJ1-2; TRBD1 matches 8 bases. Germline-derived CDR1 and CDR2 are LNHDA and SQIVND (reference sequence). The CDR3 runs to 15 residues. V lost 5 bases to trimming and J lost 4 bases; unmatched junction nucleotides: 9.

CDR3 loop: CASSLGLAGTIYEQYF. The CDR3 DNA is TGTGCCAGCAGCTTGGGGCTAGCGGGCACCATTTACGAGCAGTACTTC. The V gene is TRBV5-5, the J gene TRBJ2-7; 8 bases are a match to TRBD2. The junction had 9 bases not matched to a gene; V was cut back by 0 bases and J by 4 bases. CDR3 length: 16 residues. Germline V gene data show CDR1 as SGHKS and CDR2 as YYEKEE (reference sequence).

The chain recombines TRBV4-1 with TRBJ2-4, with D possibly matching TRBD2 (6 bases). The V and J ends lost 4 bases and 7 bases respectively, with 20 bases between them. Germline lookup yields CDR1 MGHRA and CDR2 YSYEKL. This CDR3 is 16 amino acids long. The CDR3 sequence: CASSPSTEAGRNIQYF. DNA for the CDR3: TGCGCCAGCAGCCCCTCCACGGAGGCGGGGCGGAACATTCAGTACTTC.

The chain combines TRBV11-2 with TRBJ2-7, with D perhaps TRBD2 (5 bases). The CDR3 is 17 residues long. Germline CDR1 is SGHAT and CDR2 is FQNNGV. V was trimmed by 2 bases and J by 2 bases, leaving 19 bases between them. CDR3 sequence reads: CASSLTIYSQEAYEQYF. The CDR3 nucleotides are TGTGCCAGCAGCTTAACGATATATTCCCAGGAGGCCTACGAGCAGTACTTC.

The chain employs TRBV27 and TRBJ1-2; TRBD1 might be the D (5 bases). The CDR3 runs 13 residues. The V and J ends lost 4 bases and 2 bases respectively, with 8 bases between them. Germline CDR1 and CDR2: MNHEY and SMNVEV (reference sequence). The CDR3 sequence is CASSSGMNYGYTF. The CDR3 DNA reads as TGTGCCAGCAGTTCAGGGATGAACTATGGCTACACCTTC.

The CDR3, as DNA: TGTGCCATCAGTGGAGGGGGACAGGGGAATGAAAAACTGTTTTTT. Translating it yields CAISGGGQGNEKLFF. This sequence joins TRBV10-3 and TRBJ1-4, with 10 bases aligning to TRBD1. This CDR3 has 15 residues. With V trimmed by 4 bases and J by 5 bases, 4 bases remained unmatched. Germline CDR1 and CDR2: ENHRY and SYGVKD.

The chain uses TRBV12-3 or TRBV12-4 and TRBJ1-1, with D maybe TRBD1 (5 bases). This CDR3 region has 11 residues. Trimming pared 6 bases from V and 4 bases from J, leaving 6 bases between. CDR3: CASSQGTEAFF. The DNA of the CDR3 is TGTGCCAGCAGCCAGGGCACTGAAGCTTTCTTT.

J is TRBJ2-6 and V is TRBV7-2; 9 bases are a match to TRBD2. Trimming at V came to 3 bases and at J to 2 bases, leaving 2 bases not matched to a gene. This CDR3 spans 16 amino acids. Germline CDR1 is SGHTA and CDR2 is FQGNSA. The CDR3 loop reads CASSFLAGTGANVLTF. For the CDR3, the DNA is TGTGCCAGCAGCTTCCTAGCGGGAACTGGGGCCAACGTCCTGACTTTC. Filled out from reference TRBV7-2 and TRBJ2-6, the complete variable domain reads GAGVSQSPSNKVTEKGKDVELRCDPISGHTALYWYRQSLGQGLEFLIYFQGNSAPDKSGLPSDRFSAERTGGSVSTLTIQRTQQEDSAVYLCASSFLAGTGANVLTFGAGSRLTVL.

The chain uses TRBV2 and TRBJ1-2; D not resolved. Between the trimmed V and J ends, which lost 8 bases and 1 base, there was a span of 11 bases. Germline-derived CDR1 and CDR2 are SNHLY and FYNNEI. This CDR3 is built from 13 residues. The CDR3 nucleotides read TGTGCCAGCGCACCGACATTTAACTATGGCTACACCTTC. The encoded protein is CASAPTFNYGYTF.

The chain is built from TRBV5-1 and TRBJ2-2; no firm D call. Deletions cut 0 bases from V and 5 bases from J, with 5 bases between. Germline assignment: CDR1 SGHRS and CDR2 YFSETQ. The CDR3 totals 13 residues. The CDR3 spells CASSLVPTGELFF. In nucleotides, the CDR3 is TGCGCCAGCAGCTTGGTCCCGACCGGGGAGCTGTTTTTT.

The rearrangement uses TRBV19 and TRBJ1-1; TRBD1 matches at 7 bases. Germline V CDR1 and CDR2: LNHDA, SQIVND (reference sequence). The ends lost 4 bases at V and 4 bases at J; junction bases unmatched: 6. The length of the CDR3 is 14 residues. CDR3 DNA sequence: TGTGCCAGTAGTAAACAGGGGCGCGGCACTGAAGCTTTCTTT. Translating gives CASSKQGRGTEAFF.

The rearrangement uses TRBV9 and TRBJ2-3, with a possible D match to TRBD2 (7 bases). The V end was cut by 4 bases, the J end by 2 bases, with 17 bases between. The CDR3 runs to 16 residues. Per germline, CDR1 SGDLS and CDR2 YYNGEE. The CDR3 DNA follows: TGTGCCAGCAGCACCGTCGGGGGGCGGATCACAGATACGCAGTATTTT. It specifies CASSTVGGRITDTQYF.